This TCR beta chain was retrieved from a study of T-cell reconstitution after alpha-beta-depleted transplantation in children. Molecular barcoding with unique molecular identifiers was used for the TCRbeta library. TCRdb reprocessed the PCR reads via MiXCR and lists one record per CDR3 protein. The table has a few hundred thousand distinct CDR3 sequences, approximately 11% seen once; the top ten hold roughly 5.1%. The CDR3 extends over 13 amino acids. Germline V gives CDR1 ENHRY, CDR2 SYGVKD. V lost 5 bases, J lost 6 bases, and 6 bases stayed unmatched. This chain links TRBV10-3 with TRBJ1-1, with 7 bases matching TRBD1. The specimen was PBMCs from the stem cell graft donor, collected from the stem cell graft. The receptor's source is a human donor who donated a stem cell graft to a child with acute myeloid leukemia. CDR3 in amino acids: CAISRDSTAEAFF. CDR3 bases: TGTGCCATCAGTCGGGACAGCACCGCTGAAGCTTTCTTT.